This T cell receptor (beta chain) was sequenced in a study of CD8 T cells in ankylosing spondylitis. Germline CDR1 is SGHRS and CDR2 is YFSETQ. J gave up 0 bases and V 4 bases, and 1 base lay outside the gene matches. This CDR3 has 16 residues. Notes on this clonotype: Given the absence of the conserved phenylalanine or tryptophan at the CDR3 end, a read error is likely.

It was by quantitative 5'-RACE with molecular barcodes that TCR beta libraries were made. A single record per CDR3 protein comes from TCRdb applying MiXCR to the 5' RACE reads. The table records a few hundred thousand distinct CDR3 sequences, about 11% of them present only once. J is TRBJ2-1 and V is TRBV5-1; 13 nucleotides align to TRBD2. The source of this sequence is a male donor with ankylosing spondylitis or in good health (not recorded which). Sequencing used blood, either unsorted or a sorted T cell fraction (not recorded which). The CDR3 is CASSRTSGSSYNEQFL. The CDR3 DNA sequence: TGCGCCAGCAGCAGGACTAGCGGGAGCTCCTACAATGAGCAGTTCTTA.